This T cell receptor beta chain was identified in a study of T cell repertoires in cytomegalovirus infection (dated by TCRdb to about 2019). For the study in its entirety: Recently identified HLA-C-restricted CMV epitopes, whose presentation resists viral immunomodulation, were targeted by peptide stimulations together with well-studied HLA-B-restricted epitopes. The HLA type of each donor mattered for the analysis, because public TCR beta signatures pointed to carriage of CMV infection along with the matching HLA type.

In its sample, this clonotype was seen a few times. Its specific antigen is unknown. Within one base of it there is no much larger clone, and no base qualities were kept. General findings and caveats noted by the study authors: In both this cohort and an independent roughly 330-donor cohort, the cumulative frequency of public TCR beta family members distinguished carriers of CMV infection plus the relevant HLA type. The ex vivo response was dominated by HLA-C-restricted CMV-specific TCR beta clonotypes, which also provided the single most frequent clonotype in two of eight donors.

For sequencing, an Illumina HiSeq 1500 was employed. The raw public reads went through TCRdb reprocessing: fastp at Q25, MiXCR clone calling, in-frame beta chains kept. All rows with the same CDR3 protein become a single entry with the most common DNA and genes. This sample gives some 920,000 distinct CDR3 sequences in total; about a third of them show up just once. Together, the top ten hold about an eighth of the sample. Relative to germline, V is 2 bases shorter and J is 5 bases shorter, with 12 bases between their ends. The CDR3 contains 15 residues, cysteine and phenylalanine counted. The only DNA kept is the CDR3, 45 bases in frame from the first base. CDR1 and CDR2 were assigned from the germline V gene (reference sequence) as SEHNR and FQNEAQ. Explained via the paper, the treatment or condition label denotes: in vitro stimulation with specific CMV peptide epitopes to enrich CMV-specific T cells.

This sample comprised cultured CD8+ T cells from PBMCs, obtained from culture after CMV antigen stimulation. This receptor was taken from a human donor in good health (CMV status not recorded). Some clones in this sample may be carry-over from other donors' samples. The chain employs TRBV7-9 and TRBJ2-2; TRBD1 is possibly the D segment (7 matching bases). The CDR3 amino acid sequence is: CASSLRAGGTGELFF. In nucleotides, the sequence is TGTGCCAGCAGCTTAAGGGCAGGGGGGACCGGGGAGCTGTTTTTT. Joined to the reference TRBV7-9 and TRBJ2-2 proteins, this CDR3 gives the full variable domain: DTGVSQNPRHKITKRGQNVTFRCDPISEHNRLYWYRQTLGQGPEFLTYFQNEAQLEKSRLLSDRFSAERPKGSFSTLEIQRTEQGDSAMYLCASSLRAGGTGELFFGEGSRLTVL.